Below, one TCR beta chain is given with its context. The data are from a study of blood T cell repertoires in COVID-19. Here immunoSEQ multiplex PCR was the method, and the copy in TCRdb shows in-frame clones only, minus some. This table has about 120,000 clones, around 81% appearing once. V shed 2 bases, J shed 3 bases, and the junction held 6 bases outside the gene matches. Germline CDR1 and CDR2: MGHRA and YSYEKL. CDR3 length: 16 residues. Sample: peripheral blood. This chain connects TRBV4-1 to TRBJ2-3, with TRBD2 matching over 9 bases. The receptor was derived from a man aged 30 to 39 with COVID-19, enrolled during active disease. For the CDR3, the DNA is TGCGCCAGCAGCCAACTAGCGGGGTGGCGGACAGATACGCAGTATTTT. Its protein product is CASSQLAGWRTDTQYF.